One sample yielded the 14 T cell receptor beta chains listed below, sequenced in a study of neurological immune-mediated disorders. Each CDR3 protein gets one entry after TCRdb re-called the 5' RACE reads with MiXCR. The table records roughly 24,000 distinct CDR3 sequences, approximately 13% of them present only once. Sequencing used PBMCs. The receptors stem from an older woman with HTLV-1-associated myelopathy (HAM/TSP).

The chain is built from TRBV7-9 and TRBJ1-2; no reliable D call. The V and J ends lost 1 base and 1 base respectively, with 4 bases between them. Germline V gene data show CDR1 as SEHNR and CDR2 as FQNEAQ (reference sequence). This CDR3 region has 13 residues. This CDR3 is CASSLGGNYGYTF. In DNA, the CDR3 is TGTGCCAGCAGCTTAGGCGGTAACTATGGCTACACCTTC.

This clonotype was detected only a few times. The rearrangement links TRBV7-9 to TRBJ1-2; 8 bases map to TRBD1. V trimming: 1 base; J trimming: 0 bases; junction bases outside the gene matches: 7. Germline CDR1 SEHNR, CDR2 FQNEAQ (reference sequence). The CDR3 totals 17 residues. The CDR3 is CASSLGPGTGANYGYTF. The CDR3 nucleotides read TGTGCCAGCAGCTTAGGTCCCGGGACAGGAGCTAACTATGGCTACACCTTC.

This clonotype was seen many times. The V call is TRBV20-1, the J call TRBJ2-1, with 8 bases aligning to TRBD1. Germline CDR1 DFQATT, CDR2 SNEGSKA (reference sequence). With 5 bases clipped from V and 10 bases from J, the junction kept 7 bases outside the gene matches. This CDR3 contains 12 residues. CDR3 DNA sequence: TGCAGTGCTGCGGACAGGGTGAGGGAGCAGTTCTTC. This translates into CSAADRVREQFF.

This clonotype was observed at least ten times. The rearrangement joins TRBV20-1 to TRBJ2-3, with 11 bases matching TRBD2. The germline V gene has CDR1 DFQATT and CDR2 SNEGSKA (reference sequence). V lost 4 bases and J lost 4; bases outside the gene matches: 4. The CDR3 consists of 14 residues. This CDR3 is CSAKTSGAADTQYF. The DNA for the CDR3 is TGCAGTGCTAAGACTAGCGGGGCGGCAGATACGCAGTATTTT.

This clonotype was detected ten times or more. This rearrangement joins TRBV9 to TRBJ1-3; tentatively, D is TRBD1 (6 bases). Germline CDR1 is SGDLS and CDR2 is YYNGEE. This CDR3 comprises 16 residues. With 0 bases removed from V and 1 base from J, the gap between germline ends came to 11 bases. In DNA form, the CDR3 reads TGTGCCAGCAGCGTAGCAGGTAGGGGGTCTGGAAACACCATATATTTT. Translating gives CASSVAGRGSGNTIYF. Looking up the rest from reference TRBV9 and TRBJ1-3 gives the full variable domain: DSGVTQTPKHLITATGQRVTLRCSPRSGDLSVYWYQQSLDQGLQFLIQYYNGEERAKGNILERFSAQQFPDLHSELNLSSLELGDSALYFCASSVAGRGSGNTIYFGEGSWLTVV.

At least ten counts were recorded for this clonotype. This sequence joins TRBV29-1 and TRBJ2-2; D may be TRBD1 (6 bases). Trimming took off 7 bases at V and 6 bases at J, with 12 bases between the two ends. The CDR3 is 12 amino acids. In germline, CDR1 is SQVTM, CDR2 ANQGSEA. The CDR3 DNA sequence: TGCAGCGGACAGGACAGCTCCGGGGAGCTGTTTTTT. Translation gives CSGQDSSGELFF.

This clonotype has a count of ten or more. The V call is TRBV5-5, the J call TRBJ1-1; no firm D call. Trimming shortened V by 1 base and J by 4 bases, and 5 bases separated the two germline ends. Germline values: CDR1 SGHKS, CDR2 YYEKEE (reference sequence). The length of the CDR3 is 12 residues. CDR3 sequence: CASSLMVTEAFF. The CDR3 DNA sequence: TGTGCCAGCAGCTTGATGGTCACTGAAGCTTTCTTT. The entire variable domain, with the rest obtained from reference TRBV5-5 and TRBJ1-1, is as follows: DAGVTQSPTHLIKTRGQQVTLRCSPISGHKSVSWYQQVLGQGPQFIFQYYEKEERGRGNFPDRFSARQFPNYSSELNVNALLLGDSALYLCASSLMVTEAFFGQGTRLTVV.

The chain employs TRBV20-1 and TRBJ1-1; tentatively, D is TRBD1 (6 bases). Germline V lookup: CDR1 DFQATT, CDR2 SNEGSKA (reference sequence). Trimming removed 4 bases at V and 1 base at J, with 13 bases between. This CDR3 has 14 amino acids. Here the CDR3 DNA reads TGCAGTGCTACCTCGACAGGTGGGAACACTGAAGCTTTCTTT. Protein sequence: CSATSTGGNTEAFF.

This clonotype is medium-sized in the sample. The rearrangement uses TRBV9 and TRBJ2-3, with 10 bases aligning to TRBD1. CDR1 is SGDLS, CDR2 YYNGEE, per germline. The CDR3 runs 15 residues. The V and J ends lost 4 bases and 6 bases, in that order; junction bases with no gene match: 8. In DNA form, the CDR3 reads TGTGCCAGCAGCCCCCAGACAGGGGGCCTTGATACGCAGTATTTT. It codes for CASSPQTGGLDTQYF.

This clonotype was recorded many times. The chain has TRBV4-2 and TRBJ2-3, with a tentative D call TRBD2 (6 bases). Germline CDR1 LGHNA, CDR2 YNFKEQ. This CDR3 comprises 14 residues. Trimming left V 5 bases short and J 6 bases short, with 15 bases between. CDR3 DNA sequence: TGTGCCAGCAGCAAAGGAGGGGCAGGGGATACGCAGTATTTT. Amino acids: CASSKGGAGDTQYF.

This clonotype was detected ten times or more. The chain joins TRBV12-3 or TRBV12-4 to TRBJ2-5; 13 bases match TRBD2. Unmatched junction bases numbered 5, after V lost 6 bases and J lost 1 base. The CDR3 is 16 residues long. The CDR3 DNA sequence: TGTGCCAGCAGCAGACTAGCGGGAGGACTCCAAGAGACCCAGTACTTC. Encoded protein: CASSRLAGGLQETQYF.

This clonotype was observed at least ten times. This chain connects TRBV7-9 to TRBJ2-1; 13 bases match TRBD2. The CDR3 runs to 15 residues. Unmatched junction bases numbered 9, after V lost 4 bases and J lost 12 bases. CDR1 and CDR2 (germline): SEHNR, FQNEAQ (reference sequence). CDR3 amino acids: CASSSGLAGESLQFF. DNA of the CDR3: TGTGCCAGCAGCTCTGGACTAGCGGGAGAATCTTTGCAGTTCTTC.

This clonotype showed up many times. The CDR3 DNA reads as TGCAGTGCTAGAGACAGGCTCACTAATCAGCCCCAGCATTTT. Amino acid sequence: CSARDRLTNQPQHF. V usage is TRBV20-1 and J usage is TRBJ1-5; D call uncertain. Germline V gene sequence: CDR1 DFQATT, CDR2 SNEGSKA (reference sequence). The germline V and J ends were trimmed by 0 bases and 4 bases, with 10 bases remaining between them. This CDR3 spans 14 amino acids.

This clonotype is medium-sized (0.01 to 0.1%) in the sample. The chain joins TRBV14 to TRBJ1-2; D uncertain. This CDR3 comprises 12 residues. CDR1 is SGHDN, CDR2 FVKESK, per germline. V was pared by 2 bases and J by 4 bases, with 5 bases between. CDR3 in amino acids: CASSQRIYGYTF. The CDR3 DNA sequence: TGTGCCAGCAGCCAACGCATCTATGGCTACACCTTC. Full variable domain (rest looked up from reference TRBV14 and TRBJ1-2): EAGVTQFPSHSVIEKGQTVTLRCDPISGHDNLYWYRRVMGKEIKFLLHFVKESKQDESGMPNNRFLAERTGGTYSTLKVQPAELEDSGVYFCASSQRIYGYTFGSGTRLTVV.